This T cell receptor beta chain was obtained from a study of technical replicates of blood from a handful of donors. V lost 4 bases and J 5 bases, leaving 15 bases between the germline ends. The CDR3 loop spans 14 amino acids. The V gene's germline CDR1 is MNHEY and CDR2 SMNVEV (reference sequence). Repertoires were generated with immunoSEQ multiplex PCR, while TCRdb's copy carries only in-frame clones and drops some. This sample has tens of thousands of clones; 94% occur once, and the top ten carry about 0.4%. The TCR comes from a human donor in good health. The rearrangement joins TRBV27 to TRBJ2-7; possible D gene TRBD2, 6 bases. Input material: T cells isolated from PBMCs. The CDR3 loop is CASSSFAGKNEQYF. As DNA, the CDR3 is TGTGCCAGCAGTTCATTCGCGGGGAAGAACGAGCAGTACTTC.